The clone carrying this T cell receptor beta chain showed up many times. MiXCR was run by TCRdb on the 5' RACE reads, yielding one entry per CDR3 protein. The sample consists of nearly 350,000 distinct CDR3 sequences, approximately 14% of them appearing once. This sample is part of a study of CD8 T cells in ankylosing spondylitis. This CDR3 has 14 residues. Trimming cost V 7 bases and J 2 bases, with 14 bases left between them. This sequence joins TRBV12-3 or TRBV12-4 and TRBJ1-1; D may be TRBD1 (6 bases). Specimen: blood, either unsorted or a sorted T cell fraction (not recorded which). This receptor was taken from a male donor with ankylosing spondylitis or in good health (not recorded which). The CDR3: CASTTRGGNTEAFF. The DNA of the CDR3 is TGTGCCAGCACCACCCGGGGGGGCAACACTGAAGCTTTCTTT.